These 13 T cell receptor beta chains were sequenced from one sample in a study of molecular identifiers for immune sequencing clone quantification. Each CDR3 protein is one row after TCRdb ran MiXCR on the PCR reads. The sample lists roughly 300,000 distinct CDR3 sequences; roughly 23% were seen once. Sequences were obtained from naive CD8+ T cells from blood, with Jurkat cell RNA spiked in. Subset in this sample: FACS-sorted CD8+CD4-CCR7+CD45RA+ naive T cells. The receptors come from a human donor in good health. Some libraries in this study had Jurkat cell RNA spiked in.

V gene TRBV5-1 combines with J gene TRBJ1-2; TRBD1 is a possible D gene (6 bases). The CDR3 is 12 amino acids. Germline CDR1 and CDR2: SGHRS and YFSETQ. V lost 9 bases, J lost 7 bases, and 16 bases lay in between. CDR3 in amino acids: CATSPQGTGYTF. The DNA for the CDR3 is TGCGCCACTTCACCACAGGGAACTGGCTACACCTTC.

This clonotype was picked up a small number of times. The chain is built from TRBV24-1 and TRBJ2-1; TRBD1 matches at 7 bases. The germline V gene has CDR1 KGHDR and CDR2 SFDVKD. The CDR3 extends over 14 amino acids. V lost 0 bases and J lost 10; bases outside the gene matches: 5. DNA of the CDR3: TGTGCCACCAGTGATTTGGAGGGGGCGCGGGAGCAGTTCTTC. Translating gives CATSDLEGAREQFF.

A single count supports this clonotype. One base away lies a much larger clone, so this may be a sequencing read error. It is likely a read error, because the conserved phenylalanine at the end of the CDR3 is missing. The J gene is TRBJ2-7, the V gene TRBV10-3; D unclear. CDR3 length: 13 amino acids. Germline V gene data show CDR1 as ENHRY and CDR2 as SYGVKD. With 3 bases removed from V and 2 bases from J, the gap between germline ends came to 8 bases. This CDR3 is CAISDPGPYEQYL. As DNA, the CDR3 is TGTGCCATCAGTGATCCCGGTCCCTACGAGCAGTACCTC.

This clonotype was seen many times. This rearrangement joins TRBV14 to TRBJ2-7; D may be TRBD2 (5 bases). Germline CDR1 and CDR2: SGHDN and FVKESK. Between the trimmed V and J ends, which lost 2 bases and 3 bases, there was a span of 8 bases. The CDR3 runs to 13 residues. CDR3 sequence: CASSQHGDYEQYF. Here the CDR3 DNA reads TGTGCCAGCAGCCAACACGGGGACTACGAGCAGTACTTC.

This clonotype was counted at least ten times. V usage is TRBV7-9 and J usage is TRBJ1-5; unclear D gene. Germline values: CDR1 SEHNR, CDR2 FQNEAQ (reference sequence). V lost 0 bases to trimming and J lost 3 bases, with 9 bases between them. The CDR3 loop spans 15 amino acids. The CDR3 region is CASSLAGSSNQPQHF. CDR3 DNA sequence: TGTGCCAGCAGCTTAGCGGGCAGTTCCAATCAGCCCCAGCATTTT.

The CDR3 DNA is TGTGCCAGCAGTCACGAGTCGAGGATGGGTGCTGAAGCTTTCTTT. This gives the protein CASSHESRMGAEAFF. The chain links TRBV6-2 or TRBV6-3 to TRBJ1-1, with D unresolved. The V gene's germline CDR1 is MNHEY and CDR2 SVGEGT. The CDR3 runs 15 residues. V shed 5 bases and J shed 6 bases, with 19 bases lying between them.

This clonotype turned up a few times. The V gene is TRBV7-9, the J gene TRBJ2-7, with 9 bases aligning to TRBD2. Germline CDR1 reads SEHNR; CDR2 reads FQNEAQ (reference sequence). Trimming cost V 4 bases and J 3 bases; bases outside gene matches: 10. CDR3 length: 16 amino acids. For the CDR3, the DNA is TGTGCCAGCAGCTACCGAGGCGCTAGCGGGAACTACGAGCAGTACTTC. The encoded protein is CASSYRGASGNYEQYF.

The chain uses TRBV5-5 and TRBJ2-7, with 11 bases fitting TRBD2. Germline CDR1 reads SGHKS; CDR2 reads YYEKEE (reference sequence). The CDR3 consists of 17 residues. The V segment lost 3 bases and the J segment 7 bases; nucleotides outside the gene matches: 15. CDR3 sequence: CASSWGTSGSPLEEQYF. DNA for the CDR3: TGTGCCAGCAGCTGGGGGACTAGCGGCTCTCCCCTGGAGGAGCAGTACTTC. Full variable domain (outside the CDR3, taken from reference TRBV5-5 and TRBJ2-7): DAGVTQSPTHLIKTRGQQVTLRCSPISGHKSVSWYQQVLGQGPQFIFQYYEKEERGRGNFPDRFSARQFPNYSSELNVNALLLGDSALYLCASSWGTSGSPLEEQYFGPGTRLTVT.

The rearrangement uses TRBV14 and TRBJ1-1; D is unresolved. Germline assignment: CDR1 SGHDN and CDR2 FVKESK. CDR3 length equals 14 residues. The V end lost 3 bases, the J end lost 2 bases, and 10 bases lay between the germline ends. This chain's CDR3 is CASSHTSLNTEAFF. CDR3 sequence (DNA): TGTGCCAGCAGCCATACGAGCCTTAACACTGAAGCTTTCTTT.

The chain combines TRBV9 with TRBJ1-1, with 11 bases fitting TRBD1. The germline CDR1 and CDR2 sequences are SGDLS and YYNGEE. The length of the CDR3 is 15 residues. Trimming cost V 0 bases and J 5 bases; bases outside gene matches: 3. This chain's CDR3 is CASSVEGTGGTEAFF. CDR3 nucleotides: TGTGCCAGCAGCGTAGAAGGGACAGGGGGGACTGAAGCTTTCTTT.

This rearrangement joins TRBV28 to TRBJ2-5; TRBD2 is a possible D gene (7 bases). Per the germline V gene, CDR1 is MDHEN and CDR2 is SYDVKM. The CDR3 sequence is 15 residues long. Trimming cost V 6 bases and J 5 bases, with 19 bases left between them. In DNA, the CDR3 is TGTGCCAGCAGACAAGCGGGACAAAAGGCGGAGACCCAGTACTTC. Translation: CASRQAGQKAETQYF. Based on the CDR3 plus reference TRBV28 and TRBJ2-5, the full variable domain is DVKVTQSSRYLVKRTGEKVFLECVQDMDHENMFWYRQDPGLGLRLIYFSYDVKMKEKGDIPEGYSVSREKKERFSLILESASTNQTSMYLCASRQAGQKAETQYFGPGTRLLVL.

The V call is TRBV28, the J call TRBJ2-2; 9 bases agree with TRBD1. In germline, CDR1 is MDHEN, CDR2 SYDVKM. V was pared by 4 bases and J by 6 bases, with 9 bases of the junction left unmatched. The CDR3 has 16 amino acids. For the CDR3, the DNA is TGTGCCAGCAGTTACGGACAGGGGATCCGTCCCGGGGAGCTGTTTTTT. It codes for CASSYGQGIRPGELFF.

This clonotype was seen a few times. The V gene is TRBV12-3 or TRBV12-4, the J gene TRBJ1-5, with D hard to call. The V and J ends lost 3 bases and 3 bases respectively, with 9 bases between them. The CDR3 spans 14 residues. The CDR3: CASSFMGNNQPQHF. The CDR3 DNA sequence: TGTGCCAGCAGTTTTATGGGAAACAATCAGCCCCAGCATTTT.